A selection of T cell receptor beta chains follows, all from one sample in a study of identical twins. TCRdb called the 5' RACE reads again in MiXCR, with one record for every CDR3 protein. The sample records about 280,000 distinct CDR3 sequences, 8% to 9% being singletons. In addition, the sample was reused for a study of yellow fever vaccine responses in identical twins.

Sequencing used memory (CD45RO+) T cells sorted from blood. The origin of the receptors is a woman aged 18-29 years in good health. Each CDR3 is given with its conserved first and last residue. The D gene is left open where the match is weak. Some rows have no size entry. The others give once, few or many, or a class for an expanded clone.

NA	few	TRBV5-4	TRBJ2-2	CASSFWGGVAGELFF	TGTGCCAGCAGCTTTTGGGGGGGCGTCGCCGGGGAGCTGTTTTTT
NA	many	TRBV20-1	TRBJ1-2	CSADSLYGYTF	TGCAGCGCGGACAGCCTCTATGGCTACACCTTC
NA	many	TRBV4-1	TRBJ2-6	CASSQVWDSGANVLTF	TGCGCCAGCAGCCAAGTTTGGGACTCTGGGGCCAACGTCCTGACTTTC
NA	few	TRBV7-9	TRBJ1-1	CASSLGVLGASEAFF	TGTGCCAGCAGCTTAGGCGTCCTTGGGGCTTCTGAAGCTTTCTTT
NA	NA	TRBV11-2	TRBJ1-1	CASSRSTGMNTEAFF	TGTGCCAGCAGCCGTTCAACAGGGATGAACACTGAAGCTTTCTTT
TRBD2	many	TRBV24-1	TRBJ2-3	CATSGARGEKTTDTQYF	TGTGCCACCAGTGGGGCGCGGGGGGAAAAGACCACAGATACGCAGTATTTT
NA	many	TRBV19	TRBJ2-5	CASTKAGTDQETQYF	TGTGCCAGTACCAAGGCCGGGACCGATCAAGAGACCCAGTACTTC
TRBD1	few	TRBV11-2	TRBJ1-1	CASSLAPPRTGYTEAFF	TGTGCCAGCAGCTTAGCCCCTCCCCGGACAGGGTACACTGAAGCTTTCTTT
NA	few	TRBV11-2	TRBJ2-5	CASSLDTPETQYF	TGTGCCAGCAGCTTGGACACCCCGGAGACCCAGTACTTC
NA	many	TRBV14	TRBJ2-1	CASSQGVLRTVGYNEQFF	TGTGCCAGCAGCCAAGGGGTCCTCCGGACAGTCGGCTACAATGAGCAGTTCTTC
TRBD1	many	TRBV6-5	TRBJ1-2	CASSSDRGPYGYTF	TGTGCCAGCAGTTCGGACAGGGGACCCTATGGCTACACCTTC
NA	NA	TRBV7-3	TRBJ2-5	CASSCQVQYF	TGTGCCAGCAGCTGTCAAGTCCAGTACTTC
NA	few	TRBV10-2	TRBJ2-7	CASSESPKSYEQYF	TGCGCCAGCAGTGAGTCGCCCAAATCCTACGAGCAGTACTTC
NA	NA	TRBV19	TRBJ2-5	CASSPGGQTETQYF	TGTGCCAGTAGTCCCGGGGGACAGACGGAGACCCAGTACTTC
TRBD2	few	TRBV2	TRBJ2-7	CASRQELAGSYEQYF	TGTGCCAGCAGACAGGAGCTAGCGGGGAGCTACGAGCAGTACTTC
NA	NA	TRBV5-5	TRBJ2-3	CASSLALGGAGVEGTQYF	TGTGCCAGCAGCTTGGCGTTGGGGGGCGCAGGGGTTGAAGGTACGCAGTATTTT
TRBD1	few	TRBV29-1	TRBJ1-2	CSVGTATYGYTF	TGCAGCGTGGGGACAGCAACTTATGGCTACACCTTC
NA	NA	TRBV20-1	TRBJ1-2	CSARLLLLDGYTF	TGCAGTGCTAGGCTTCTGCTCCTTGATGGCTACACCTTC
NA	few	TRBV7-2	TRBJ1-6	CASSLLGVVSPLHF	TGTGCCAGCAGCTTACTGGGGGTTGTTTCACCCCTCCACTTT
TRBD2	many	TRBV28	TRBJ2-7	CASIGRGLAENYEQYF	TGTGCCAGCATCGGGCGAGGACTAGCGGAAAACTACGAGCAGTACTTC
TRBD2	few	TRBV20-1	TRBJ2-3	CSAERTSEMSQYF	TGCAGTGCCGAGAGGACTAGCGAAATGTCGCAGTATTTT
TRBD1	NA	TRBV6-1	TRBJ1-5	CASSPHGQGLQPQHF	TGTGCCAGCAGTCCCCATGGACAGGGGTTGCAGCCCCAGCATTTT
NA	many	TRBV3-1	TRBJ2-1	CASSPPGTHNEQFF	TGTGCCAGCAGCCCGCCCGGGACTCACAATGAGCAGTTCTTC
NA	few	TRBV2	TRBJ1-6	CATLDRRGSPLHF	TGTGCCACCCTGGACCGCAGGGGATCACCCCTCCACTTT
TRBD2	NA	TRBV2	TRBJ2-7	CASSDPSGSYEQYF	TGTGCCAGCAGTGATCCTAGCGGGTCCTACGAGCAGTACTTC
NA	many	TRBV4-1	TRBJ1-2	CASSHSHGKDSPNYGYTF	TGCGCCAGCAGCCACTCCCACGGAAAGGACAGTCCGAACTATGGCTACACCTTC
NA	NA	TRBV27	TRBJ1-4	CASNPGPPNEKLFF	TGTGCCAGCAACCCGGGTCCCCCTAATGAAAAACTGTTTTTT
NA	few	TRBV15	TRBJ2-7	CATSRTNTPRHYEQYF	TGTGCCACCAGCAGGACCAACACCCCCCGGCATTACGAGCAGTACTTC
TRBD2	few	TRBV2	TRBJ2-5	CASSETRTSGQETQYF	TGTGCCAGCAGTGAAACCAGGACTAGCGGTCAAGAGACCCAGTACTTC
TRBD2	many	TRBV5-6	TRBJ2-7	CASSWGGVSKEQYF	TGTGCCAGCAGCTGGGGAGGGGTGTCTAAGGAGCAGTACTTC
TRBD1	many	TRBV20-1	TRBJ2-1	CSAPRQGSDNEQFF	TGCAGTGCCCCCCGACAGGGTAGCGACAATGAGCAGTTCTTC
NA	few	TRBV5-1	TRBJ2-1	CASSVQGREQFF	TGCGCCAGCAGCGTTCAGGGGCGTGAGCAGTTCTTC
NA	few	TRBV29-1	TRBJ2-3	CSVAPREMTDTQYF	TGCAGCGTTGCACCCCGGGAGATGACAGATACGCAGTATTTT
TRBD1	NA	TRBV12-5	TRBJ1-5	CASGNTGDQPQHF	TGTGCTAGTGGTAACACAGGGGATCAGCCCCAGCATTTT
NA	few	TRBV12-5	TRBJ1-4	CASGFDKSLLFF	TGTGCTAGTGGTTTTGACAAATCCCTCCTGTTTTTT
TRBD1	many	TRBV5-1	TRBJ2-1	CASSEGQAMGYNEQFF	TGCGCCAGCAGCGAGGGACAGGCCATGGGTTACAATGAGCAGTTCTTC
NA	many	TRBV24-1	TRBJ1-2	CATSEVVGGYTF	TGTGCCACCAGTGAAGTCGTAGGAGGCTACACCTTC
TRBD1	NA	TRBV2	TRBJ1-4	CASSSSTGEVEKLFF	TGTGCCAGCAGCTCCAGCACAGGGGAGGTTGAAAAACTGTTTTTT
NA	many	TRBV6-1	TRBJ1-6	CASDRKSSYNSPLHF	TGTGCCAGTGACAGAAAGAGCTCCTATAATTCACCCCTCCACTTT
NA	NA	TRBV2	TRBJ2-2	CASSGTTYAGSDTGELFF	TGTGCCAGCAGTGGGACCACCTACGCGGGATCGGACACCGGGGAGCTGTTTTTT
TRBD1	few	TRBV6-1	TRBJ1-5	CASSDRENQPQHF	TGTGCCAGCAGCGACAGGGAAAATCAGCCCCAGCATTTT
NA	few	TRBV6-5	TRBJ1-3	CASSYRGSGNTIYF	TGTGCCAGCAGTTACAGGGGCTCTGGAAACACCATATATTTT
TRBD1	few	TRBV29-1	TRBJ1-5	CSAGTGDQPQHF	TGCAGCGCAGGGACAGGGGATCAGCCCCAGCATTTT
NA	NA	TRBV15	TRBJ2-2	CATKLGVGTGELFF	TGTGCCACCAAATTAGGCGTGGGGACCGGGGAGCTGTTTTTT
NA	many	TRBV7-6	TRBJ1-1	CASSLEGNGGTEAFF	TGTGCCAGCAGCTTGGAGGGGAACGGGGGCACTGAAGCTTTCTTT
NA	many	TRBV20-1	TRBJ1-4	CSASRQATNEKLFF	TGCAGTGCTAGCAGACAGGCAACTAATGAAAAACTGTTTTTT
NA	once	TRBV11-2	TRBJ2-4	CASSLGGVGAKNIQYF	TGTGCCAGCAGCTTAGGTGGTGTGGGAGCCAAAAACATTCAGTACTTC
NA	NA	TRBV6-5	TRBJ1-1	CASSYWRTEAFF	TGTGCCAGCAGTTACTGGCGAACTGAAGCTTTCTTT
NA	many	TRBV7-3	TRBJ2-5	CASSSSWETQYF	TGTGCCAGCAGCTCATCCTGGGAGACCCAGTACTTC
TRBD2	NA	TRBV9	TRBJ2-5	CASSTGTSPSVETQYF	TGTGCCAGCAGCACCGGGACTAGCCCTAGTGTGGAGACCCAGTACTTC
TRBD1	few	TRBV18	TRBJ2-2	CASSNPTGVNTGELFF	TGTGCCAGCTCCAACCCGACAGGGGTGAACACCGGGGAGCTGTTTTTT
TRBD1	many	TRBV11-2	TRBJ2-2	CASSSLDRGFTGELFF	TGTGCCAGCAGCTCCTTGGACAGGGGGTTCACCGGGGAGCTGTTTTTT